This TCR beta chain was identified during a study of blood T cell repertoires in COVID-19. In the study overall: Acute-phase and convalescent COVID-19 samples originated in the United States, Italy and Spain. T cells, B-cell-depleted T cells, or PBMCs supplied cDNA or gDNA.

In the original workflow: Quantification of nucleated cells was approximated via reference gene primer amplification. Assay used: immunoSEQ multiplex PCR; TCRdb lists only in-frame clones, some missing. For V, J and clone size, that table is used; D and trimming come from the DNA. The table shows some 260,000 clones, with around 85% occurring only once. The CDR3 totals 15 residues. Germline CDR1 SGHAT, CDR2 FQDESV (reference sequence). The V and J ends lost 4 bases and 4 bases, in that order; junction bases with no gene match: 5. Sequenced sample: peripheral blood. The rearrangement uses TRBV11-1 and TRBJ1-1; TRBD1 agrees at 11 bases. The TCR originated in a woman aged 40 to 50 with active or convalescent COVID-19. The CDR3 DNA sequence: TGTGCCAGCAGCTACGAAGGGACAGGGGGCACTGAAGCTTTCTTT. Amino acids: CASSYEGTGGTEAFF.